The sequence of this T cell receptor beta chain was determined in a study of blood T cell repertoires in COVID-19. In the authors' workflow: Reference gene primers were amplified, and this amplification served to estimate nucleated cell counts. Measured with immunoSEQ multiplex PCR; TCRdb has only the in-frame clones, and not every one. From that table come the V and J calls and clone size; the DNA was used to work out D and trimming. The sample gives 200,000 or so clones, approximately 86% of which show up once; less than 5% is in the top ten. The CDR3 extends over 14 amino acids. Germline CDR1 KGHSH, CDR2 LQKENI. V lost 2 bases to trimming and J lost 2 bases, with 7 bases between them.

The chain links TRBV18 to TRBJ1-5; D remains unclear. Material: PBMCs or T cells enriched from blood (not recorded which). The clonotype originates from a woman aged 40-49 years with acute COVID-19. The CDR3 bases are TGTGCCAGCTCACCATCCCATGGCAATCAGCCCCAGCATTTT. The encoded protein is CASSPSHGNQPQHF.